The entry that follows covers one TCR beta chain sequence. V lost 1 base to trimming and J lost 7 bases, with 11 bases between them. This CDR3 contains 14 residues. Looked up from germline, CDR1 is MDHEN and CDR2 is SYDVKM. This entry belongs to a study of blood T cell repertoires in COVID-19. For the study at large: Both acute and convalescent COVID-19 samples were obtained from the United States, Italy and Spain.

Ages ranged from about 18 to 100 years, with residence in under 25 US areas. Clinical history reported by participants formed the basis on which cohorts were assigned. Profiling relied on immunoSEQ multiplex PCR, and the TCRdb table lists in-frame clones only, not all of them. Among fewer than 300,000 clones listed, approximately 90% were seen once. The chain combines TRBV28 with TRBJ1-5; weak D call: TRBD1 (6 bases). Sequenced input: PBMCs or T cells enriched from blood (not recorded which). The TCR sequence derives from a woman aged 30 to 39 who had recovered from COVID-19. In nucleotides, the CDR3 is TGTGCCAGCAGTTTATTGGGGGCGAGACAGCCCCAGCATTTT. This translates into CASSLLGARQPQHF.